Presented here are 7 T cell receptor beta chains from one specimen sequenced in a study of molecular identifiers for immune sequencing clone quantification. Via MiXCR, TCRdb re-called the PCR reads, giving one row per CDR3 protein. Here the sample spans about 10,000 distinct CDR3 sequences, 19% being singletons. The sequenced material came from naive CD8+ T cells from blood, with Jurkat cell RNA spiked in. Specified subset: FACS-sorted CD8+CD4-CCR7+CD45RA+ naive T cells. The receptor set was obtained from a human donor in good health. Some libraries in this study had Jurkat cell RNA spiked in.

Worth noting for this clonotype: With a much larger clone just one base away, this may be a read error. It is likely a read error, because the conserved phenylalanine at the end of the CDR3 is missing. V is TRBV19 and J is TRBJ1-5; D uncertain. The CDR3 contains 12 residues. The V and J ends lost 7 bases and 1 base respectively, with 5 bases between them. Germline loops: CDR1 LNHDA, CDR2 SQIVND (reference sequence). The CDR3 region is CASKESNQPQHS. In nucleotides, the CDR3 is TGTGCCAGTAAGGAGAGCAATCAGCCCCAGCATTCT.

By sample share, this clonotype is medium-sized (0.01 to 0.1%). The chain uses TRBV4-1 and TRBJ2-7; D may be TRBD1 (6 bases). Trimming cost V 1 base and J 3 bases, with 19 bases left between them. Germline V lookup: CDR1 MGHRA, CDR2 YSYEKL. The CDR3 is made up of 17 amino acids. The CDR3 sequence: CASSQVGVGAGDYEQYF. CDR3 nucleotide sequence: TGCGCCAGCAGCCAAGTCGGTGTCGGTGCAGGGGACTACGAGCAGTACTTC.

By share of the sample, this clonotype is medium-sized. The chain uses TRBV7-2 and TRBJ2-5; D is undetermined. This CDR3 has 14 amino acids. From germline, CDR1 is SGHTA and CDR2 FQGNSA. V gave up 0 bases and J gave up 2 bases, with 7 bases separating them. The CDR3 DNA is TGTGCCAGCAGCTTAGCTCTATTTCAAGAGACCCAGTACTTC. Encoded protein: CASSLALFQETQYF.

This clonotype qualifies as medium-sized. The chain combines TRBV27 with TRBJ2-2; D not certain. The CDR3 is 14 residues long. V shed 2 bases and J shed 6 bases, with 10 bases lying between them. The germline V gene encodes CDR1 MNHEY and CDR2 SMNVEV (reference sequence). CDR3 in amino acids: CASSLLASSGELFF. DNA for the CDR3: TGTGCCAGCAGTTTACTGGCTAGTTCCGGGGAGCTGTTTTTT.

This clonotype was recorded at least ten times. This chain links TRBV9 with TRBJ2-3; D is undetermined. The CDR3 is 16 amino acids. The germline CDR1 and CDR2 sequences are SGDLS and YYNGEE. V dropped 3 bases and J dropped 4 bases, with 18 bases sitting between them. CDR3 nucleotides: TGTGCCAGCAGCGGGAAAGCATTAGGGTACGCAGATACGCAGTATTTT. Its protein is CASSGKALGYADTQYF.

This clonotype has a handful of counts. This may stem from a read error, because a much larger clone lies one nucleotide away. The DNA of the CDR3 is TGTGCCAGCAGTTTGTCTACGGGAAATTCCATTCAGTACTTC. Translation: CASSLSTGNSIQYF. The genes are TRBV28 and TRBJ2-4; D perhaps matches TRBD2 (5 bases). From germline, CDR1 is MDHEN and CDR2 SYDVKM. Trimming removed 3 bases at V and 9 bases at J, with 15 bases between. The CDR3 spans 14 residues.

This clonotype is medium-sized. The chain joins TRBV7-8 to TRBJ2-1, with TRBD2 identical over 7 bases. The V segment lost 0 bases and the J segment 7 bases; nucleotides outside the gene matches: 3. CDR3 size: 14 residues. Germline assignment: CDR1 SGHVS and CDR2 FQNEAQ. CDR3 loop: CASSLAPGGNEQFF. DNA for the CDR3: TGTGCCAGCAGCTTAGCCCCCGGGGGGAATGAGCAGTTCTTC.